These 26 T cell receptor beta chains originate from one sample sequenced in a study of T cells after yellow fever vaccination. TCRdb reprocessed the 5' RACE reads via MiXCR and lists one record per CDR3 protein. The table includes 200,000 to 300,000 distinct CDR3 sequences, around 3.5% detected once. The source was PBMCs, collected 15 days after the yellow fever booster vaccination. These receptors all stem from a young man who received the YFV17D yellow fever vaccine.

This clonotype was recorded at least ten times. This chain uses TRBV5-1 with TRBJ1-1, with D possibly TRBD1 on 6 matching bases. In germline, CDR1 is SGHRS, CDR2 YFSETQ. CDR3 length: 14 amino acids. Deletions cut 7 bases from V and 1 base from J, with 14 bases between. The CDR3 DNA reads as TGCGCCAGCGGACCTGACAGGACGAACACTGAAGCTTTCTTT. Translation: CASGPDRTNTEAFF.

At least ten counts were recorded for this clonotype. This chain uses TRBV9 with TRBJ2-3, with D tentatively TRBD1 (6 bases). The length of the CDR3 is 13 residues. V gave up 4 bases and J gave up 4 bases, with 10 bases separating them. The germline V gene has CDR1 SGDLS and CDR2 YYNGEE. CDR3 DNA sequence: TGTGCCAGCAGCCTTGAGGGGGCAGATACGCAGTATTTT. Protein: CASSLEGADTQYF.

This clonotype was found many times. CDR3 sequence reads: CASSQPDSGPGPQHF. CDR3 sequence (DNA): TGCGCCAGCAGCCAACCGGACTCCGGTCCGGGGCCCCAGCATTTT. This chain joins TRBV4-1 and TRBJ1-5, with D unclear. The germline V gene has CDR1 MGHRA and CDR2 YSYEKL. The V end lost 2 bases, the J end lost 9 bases, and 17 bases lay between the germline ends. This CDR3 comprises 15 residues.

There are many counts of this clonotype. The chain is built from TRBV14 and TRBJ2-2, with a possible D match to TRBD2 (6 bases). The CDR3 sequence is 15 residues long. Germline values: CDR1 SGHDN, CDR2 FVKESK. The V end lost 2 bases, the J end lost 4 bases, and 11 bases lay between the germline ends. CDR3 residues: CASSQRRGFTGELFF. Written as DNA, the CDR3 is TGTGCCAGCAGCCAAAGACGGGGGTTCACCGGGGAGCTGTTTTTT.

This clonotype was found many times. V gene TRBV19 combines with J gene TRBJ2-5; D gene ambiguous. The CDR3 runs to 12 residues. CDR1 and CDR2 (germline): LNHDA, SQIVND (reference sequence). Trimming shortened V by 8 bases and J by 0 bases, and 7 bases separated the two germline ends. The CDR3 sequence: CASGRDQETQYF. The CDR3 coding sequence is TGTGCCAGTGGCCGGGACCAAGAGACCCAGTACTTC.

There are many counts of this clonotype. The chain carries TRBV7-9 and TRBJ2-1, with 7 bases fitting TRBD1. Germline V lookup: CDR1 SEHNR, CDR2 FQNEAQ (reference sequence). With V trimmed by 7 bases and J by 10 bases, 7 bases remained unmatched. The CDR3 runs 12 residues. The CDR3 reads CASKRTGAEQFF. DNA for the CDR3: TGTGCCAGCAAGCGAACAGGGGCCGAGCAGTTCTTC. The variable domain in full, completed from reference TRBV7-9 and TRBJ2-1, reads DTGVSQNPRHKITKRGQNVTFRCDPISEHNRLYWYRQTLGQGPEFLTYFQNEAQLEKSRLLSDRFSAERPKGSFSTLEIQRTEQGDSAMYLCASKRTGAEQFFGPGTRLTVL.

This clonotype showed up many times. The chain carries TRBV7-3 and TRBJ2-1; perhaps D is TRBD1 or TRBD2 (6 bases each). V was cut by 0 bases and J by 5 bases, with 11 bases left in between. The CDR3 is 15 amino acids. Per the germline V gene, CDR1 is SGHTA and CDR2 is FQGTGA. CDR3 bases: TGTGCCAGCAGCTTAACTCCGGGGGCTCACAATGAGCAGTTCTTC. It specifies CASSLTPGAHNEQFF.

This clonotype was seen a handful of times. The genes are TRBV27 and TRBJ1-2; 7 bases line up with TRBD1. Germline lookup yields CDR1 MNHEY and CDR2 SMNVEV (reference sequence). V was clipped by 6 bases and J by 0 bases; unmatched bases: 4. The CDR3 is 14 residues long. The CDR3 coding sequence is TGTGCCAGCAGACGACAGGGATCTAACTATGGCTACACCTTC. Amino acids: CASRRQGSNYGYTF.

This clonotype was counted many times. The chain carries TRBV5-1 and TRBJ1-2; TRBD1 might be the D (5 bases). Trimming removed 0 bases from V and 7 bases from J, with 10 bases in between. Germline V CDR1 and CDR2: SGHRS, YFSETQ. This CDR3 contains 13 residues. The CDR3 DNA follows: TGCGCCAGCAGCTTGGAGGGGAAAGGTGGCTACACCTTC. It specifies CASSLEGKGGYTF.

This clonotype showed up many times. The junction does not match germline at one end; this may be a read error. The V gene is TRBV5-1, the J gene TRBJ2-3, with 9 bases fitting TRBD2. This CDR3 has 14 residues. The germline gives CDR1 SGHRS, CDR2 YFSETQ. The chain's CDR3 is CASSKGTSRDTQYF. Written as DNA, the CDR3 is TGCGCCAGCAGCAAAGGGACTAGCAGAGATACGCAGTATTTT. Combining the CDR3 with reference TRBV5-1 and TRBJ2-3 gives the whole variable domain KAGVTQTPRYLIKTRGQQVTLSCSPISGHRSVSWYQQTPGQGLQFLFEYFSETQRNKGNFPGRFSGRQFSNSRSEMNVSTLELGDSALYLCASSKGTSRDTQYFGPGTRLTVL.

This clonotype was detected ten times or more. The chain recombines TRBV7-2 with TRBJ1-5; D not resolved. The CDR3 has 15 amino acids. V was shortened by 1 base and J by 1 base, with 8 bases between the two germline ends. Germline V gene lookup returns CDR1 SGHTA and CDR2 FQGNSA. CDR3 coding DNA: TGTGCCAGCAGCTTAGGGCCGCAGAGCAATCAGCCCCAGCATTTT. Its translation is CASSLGPQSNQPQHF.

This clonotype appeared many times. The rearrangement links TRBV20-1 to TRBJ2-3; 9 bases agree with TRBD2. This CDR3 spans 16 amino acids. Trimming cost V 3 bases and J 0 bases; bases outside gene matches: 7. CDR1 is DFQATT and CDR2 is SNEGSKA in the germline V gene (reference sequence). In DNA form, the CDR3 reads TGCAGTGCTAGCCAGCAGCGGGGGGCCAGCACAGATACGCAGTATTTT. It translates to CSASQQRGASTDTQYF.

Only a few counts were recorded for this clonotype. The rearrangement links TRBV5-5 to TRBJ2-1, with D perhaps matching TRBD1 (5 bases). Germline values: CDR1 SGHKS, CDR2 YYEKEE (reference sequence). CDR3 length: 16 amino acids. Trimming took off 1 base at V and 0 bases at J, with 11 bases between the two ends. The CDR3 region has the DNA TGTGCCAGCAGCTTGTCTGGGGCGAGCTCCTACAATGAGCAGTTCTTC. It encodes CASSLSGASSYNEQFF.

This clonotype showed up many times. V usage is TRBV9 and J usage is TRBJ2-3, with 9 bases that match TRBD2. Germline trimming cut 0 bases from V and 9 bases from J; bases unmatched to any gene: 8. In germline, CDR1 is SGDLS, CDR2 YYNGEE. There are 15 residues in the CDR3. Here the CDR3 reads CASSVEGLAPGTQYF. The CDR3 DNA follows: TGTGCCAGCAGCGTAGAAGGACTAGCGCCAGGGACGCAGTATTTT.

The chain has TRBV19 and TRBJ1-1; tentatively, D is TRBD1 (5 bases). Germline V gene lookup returns CDR1 LNHDA and CDR2 SQIVND (reference sequence). This CDR3 has 11 residues. V shed 1 base and J shed 13 bases, with 10 bases lying between them. This CDR3 reads CASSIAGDLFF. As DNA, the CDR3 is TGTGCCAGTAGTATAGCCGGGGACCTTTTCTTT.

This clonotype has a count of ten or more. The V call is TRBV4-1, the J call TRBJ1-5, with a possible D match to TRBD1 (5 bases). The CDR3 is 15 amino acids. Germline CDR1 and CDR2: MGHRA and YSYEKL. V was shortened by 2 bases and J by 2 bases, with 10 bases between the two germline ends. Here the CDR3 reads CASSQWAGRNQPQHF. DNA for the CDR3: TGCGCCAGCAGCCAATGGGCAGGGCGCAATCAGCCCCAGCATTTT.

This clonotype was recorded at least ten times. The chain uses TRBV5-5 and TRBJ2-7, with 9 bases lining up with TRBD1. CDR1 SGHKS and CDR2 YYEKEE come from the germline V gene (reference sequence). V lost 4 bases, J lost 3 bases, and 8 bases stayed unmatched. The CDR3 length is 15 residues. The DNA of the CDR3 is TGTGCCAGCAGCCTCCGGGACAGGGTAAACTACGAGCAGTACTTC. Encoded protein: CASSLRDRVNYEQYF.

Many counts were recorded for this clonotype. V gene TRBV5-1 combines with J gene TRBJ2-3; D might be TRBD1 (6 bases). V lost 7 bases to trimming and J lost 4 bases, with 19 bases between them. Germline V gene sequence: CDR1 SGHRS, CDR2 YFSETQ. The CDR3 has 15 residues. CDR3 in amino acids: CASGSGAVGPDTQYF. The CDR3 DNA is TGCGCCAGCGGGTCAGGGGCCGTTGGCCCAGATACGCAGTATTTT. The complete variable domain, with remaining parts taken from reference TRBV5-1 and TRBJ2-3, reads KAGVTQTPRYLIKTRGQQVTLSCSPISGHRSVSWYQQTPGQGLQFLFEYFSETQRNKGNFPGRFSGRQFSNSRSEMNVSTLELGDSALYLCASGSGAVGPDTQYFGPGTRLTVL.

The table lists this clonotype with many counts. V and J are TRBV20-1 and TRBJ2-7, with D tentatively TRBD1 or TRBD2 (5 bases each). The V end lost 0 bases, the J end lost 7 bases, and 19 bases lay between the germline ends. CDR3 length: 15 residues. Per germline, CDR1 DFQATT and CDR2 SNEGSKA (reference sequence). The CDR3 DNA reads as TGCAGTGCTAGAGATCAGCGGCAGGGTTCGGGGGAGCAGTACTTC. This translates into CSARDQRQGSGEQYF.

DNA for the CDR3: TGCGCCAGCAGCTTGGCTAACGTGGGGCAGACTGAAGCTTTCTTT. This sequence encodes CASSLANVGQTEAFF. V is TRBV5-1 and J is TRBJ1-1; D might be TRBD1 (5 bases). The CDR3 has 15 amino acids. Per germline, CDR1 SGHRS and CDR2 YFSETQ. V gave up 0 bases and J gave up 5 bases, with 14 bases separating them.

This clonotype was observed many times. The V and J genes are TRBV18 and TRBJ2-1; D unresolved. CDR1 and CDR2 from the germline V gene are KGHSH and LQKENI. Deletions cut 4 bases from V and 0 bases from J, with 16 bases between. The CDR3 has 17 residues. CDR3 region: CASSLKPLPSSYNEQFF. The CDR3 bases are TGTGCCAGCTCACTGAAACCTCTTCCTAGCTCCTACAATGAGCAGTTCTTC.

This clonotype was seen ten or more times. The genes are TRBV11-2 and TRBJ2-2; 10 bases are shared with TRBD2. CDR1 is SGHAT and CDR2 is FQNNGV in the germline V gene. With V trimmed by 5 bases and J by 7 bases, 10 bases remained unmatched. The CDR3 is 16 amino acids. The CDR3 region is CASSRSLAGTDGELFF. The CDR3 DNA follows: TGTGCCAGCAGCCGGTCACTAGCGGGGACAGACGGGGAGCTGTTTTTT.

This rearrangement joins TRBV28 to TRBJ2-5; TRBD2 matches 9 bases. After removal of 5 bases from V and 3 bases from J, the junction contained 10 bases not matched to a gene. The germline V gene encodes CDR1 MDHEN and CDR2 SYDVKM. The CDR3 spans 16 residues. The CDR3 bases are TGTGCCAGCAGTCGGGCTTGGGCTAGCGGGGAAGAGACCCAGTACTTC. Translation gives CASSRAWASGEETQYF.

This clonotype was detected many times. The chain links TRBV5-1 to TRBJ2-1, with 14 positions matching TRBD2. Looked up from germline, CDR1 is SGHRS and CDR2 is YFSETQ. Trimming at V came to 0 bases and at J to 9 bases, leaving 2 bases not matched to a gene. This CDR3 comprises 15 residues. CDR3 coding DNA: TGCGCCAGCAGCTTGGGACTAGCGGGGGGGCTTGAGCAGTTCTTC. Encoded protein: CASSLGLAGGLEQFF.

This clonotype was seen repeatedly, ten times or more. This rearrangement joins TRBV20-1 to TRBJ2-1, with 8 bases that match TRBD2. Per germline, CDR1 DFQATT and CDR2 SNEGSKA (reference sequence). This CDR3 is built from 14 residues. V shed 3 bases and J 6 bases; nucleotides not matched to a gene: 7. CDR3 protein: CSASWSGGGNEQFF. CDR3 bases: TGCAGTGCTAGCTGGTCGGGGGGGGGCAATGAGCAGTTCTTC.

The sample holds many counts of this clonotype. The J gene is TRBJ2-7, the V gene TRBV5-1, with TRBD1 as a possible D gene (5 bases). V gave up 0 bases and J gave up 7 bases, with 14 bases separating them. This CDR3 spans 14 amino acids. Germline assignment: CDR1 SGHRS and CDR2 YFSETQ. This CDR3 is CASSLADSSGEQYF. CDR3 bases: TGCGCCAGCAGCTTGGCTGACAGCTCTGGGGAGCAGTACTTC.